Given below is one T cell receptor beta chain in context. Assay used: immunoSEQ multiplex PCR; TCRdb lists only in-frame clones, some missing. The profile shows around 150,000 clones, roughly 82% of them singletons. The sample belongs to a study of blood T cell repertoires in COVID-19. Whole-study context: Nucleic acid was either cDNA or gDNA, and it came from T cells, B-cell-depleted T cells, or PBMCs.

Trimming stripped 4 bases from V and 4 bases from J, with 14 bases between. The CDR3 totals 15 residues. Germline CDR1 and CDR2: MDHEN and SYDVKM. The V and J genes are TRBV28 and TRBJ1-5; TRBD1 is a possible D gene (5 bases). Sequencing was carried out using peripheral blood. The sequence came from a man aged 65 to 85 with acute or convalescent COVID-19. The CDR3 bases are TGTGCCAGCAGTTCCCCTGACAGAAATAATCAGCCCCAGCATTTT. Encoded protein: CASSSPDRNNQPQHF.